Presented here are 29 T cell receptor beta chains from one specimen sequenced in a study of T cell responses to AZD1222 COVID-19 vaccine. Measured with immunoSEQ multiplex PCR; TCRdb has only the in-frame clones, and not every one. The sample consists of approximately 60,000 clones, approximately 80% of them appearing once. Material: peripheral blood, obtained on day 0 of AZD1222 vaccination. The origin of the receptors is an adult in good health.

This chain links TRBV4-2 with TRBJ2-1; 11 nucleotides agree with TRBD1. CDR1 and CDR2 from the germline V gene are LGHNA and YNFKEQ. The J segment lost 8 bases and the V segment lost 3 bases, leaving 3 bases of the junction unmatched. The CDR3 consists of 14 residues. This CDR3 is CASSQWTGGDEQFF. CDR3 DNA sequence: TGTGCCAGCAGCCAGTGGACAGGGGGCGATGAGCAGTTCTTC.

The chain uses TRBV7-2 and TRBJ2-1; no clear D gene. Deletions cut 4 bases from V and 4 bases from J, with 8 bases between. Germline CDR1 reads SGHTA; CDR2 reads FQGNSA. The CDR3 covers 13 residues. This chain's CDR3 is CASSSLGYNEQFF. Here the CDR3 DNA reads TGTGCCAGCAGCTCCTTAGGGTACAATGAGCAGTTCTTC. The entire variable domain, with the rest obtained from reference TRBV7-2 and TRBJ2-1, is as follows: GAGVSQSPSNKVTEKGKDVELRCDPISGHTALYWYRQSLGQGLEFLIYFQGNSAPDKSGLPSDRFSAERTGGSVSTLTIQRTQQEDSAVYLCASSSLGYNEQFFGPGTRLTVL.

CDR3 in DNA: TGTGCCAGCCGTCGGGGGAATTCACCCCTCCACTTT. As protein: CASRRGNSPLHF. J is TRBJ1-6 and V is TRBV25-1; D might be TRBD1 (5 bases). Germline lookup yields CDR1 MGHDK and CDR2 SYGVNS. The V end was cut by 8 bases, the J end by 7 bases, with 9 bases between. This CDR3 has 12 amino acids.

The chain couples TRBV30 to TRBJ1-5; D is possibly TRBD1 (6 bases). CDR3 length: 15 residues. In germline, CDR1 is GTSNPN, CDR2 SVGIG (reference sequence). V shed 0 bases and J shed 6 bases, with 15 bases lying between them. The CDR3 coding sequence is TGTGCCTGGAGTGTAGGCGCCGGAGGGGGTCAGCCCCAGCATTTT. This translates into CAWSVGAGGGQPQHF.

CDR3: CASTIQVGGTEAFF. The CDR3, as DNA: TGTGCCAGCACCATCCAAGTAGGAGGCACTGAAGCTTTCTTT. The chain couples TRBV7-9 to TRBJ1-1; D gene ambiguous. V was shortened by 7 bases and J by 4 bases, with 16 bases between the two germline ends. The CDR3 is 14 amino acids. Per the germline V gene, CDR1 is SEHNR and CDR2 is FQNEAQ (reference sequence).

The chain recombines TRBV6-2 or TRBV6-3 with TRBJ1-3; D call uncertain. The CDR3 is 18 residues long. Germline CDR1 is MNHEY and CDR2 is SVGEGT. V lost 2 bases to trimming and J lost 0 bases, with 17 bases between them. CDR3 DNA: TGTGCCAGCAGTTACAGGCAGGAACAATGGGACTCTGGAAACACCATATATTTT. As protein: CASSYRQEQWDSGNTIYF.

The CDR3 region has the DNA TGCAGCGTTGAACAGGGCCGGGAGCAGTACTTC. Its translation: CSVEQGREQYF. The chain employs TRBV29-1 and TRBJ2-7; possible D gene TRBD1, 5 bases. This CDR3 contains 11 residues. Germline V gene lookup returns CDR1 SQVTM and CDR2 ANQGSEA. The V end was cut by 2 bases, the J end by 7 bases, with 9 bases between.

CDR3 coding DNA: TGTGCCAGCAGCTTGGGCTCTAGCGGAACGGGGGAGACCCAGTACTTC. Translated, it gives CASSLGSSGTGETQYF. The J gene is TRBJ2-5, the V gene TRBV5-4; 7 bases fit TRBD2. The germline CDR1 and CDR2 sequences are SGHNT and YYREEE (reference sequence). Trimming cost V 0 bases and J 5 bases; bases outside gene matches: 10. This CDR3 is built from 16 residues.

The chain combines TRBV14 with TRBJ2-7, with 9 nucleotides matching TRBD2. Germline V gene sequence: CDR1 SGHDN, CDR2 FVKESK. CDR3 length equals 20 residues. Losses at the gene ends were 2 bases for V and 5 bases for J; bases not matched to a gene: 22. The CDR3 sequence is CASSQLQGLAGWAGTDEQYF. The CDR3 DNA reads as TGTGCCAGCAGCCAACTACAAGGGCTAGCGGGGTGGGCCGGAACCGACGAGCAGTACTTC.

In this sample, this clone turned up a few times. The chain is built from TRBV3-1 (or the pseudogene TRBV3-2) and TRBJ2-2; 10 bases align to TRBD2. This CDR3 is 16 amino acids long. J gave up 4 bases and V 2 bases, and 4 bases lay outside the gene matches. Germline CDR1 is LGHDT and CDR2 is YNNKEL (reference sequence). The CDR3 spells CASSQSSSGGTGELFF. DNA of the CDR3: TGTGCCAGCAGCCAATCCTCTAGCGGGGGCACCGGGGAGCTGTTTTTT.

The chain carries TRBV6-5 and TRBJ1-2; tentative D call: TRBD1 (6 bases). The CDR3 has 14 amino acids. V was clipped by 6 bases and J by 4 bases, with 15 bases between them. Germline-derived CDR1 and CDR2 are MNHEY and SVGAGI. The CDR3 here is CASSPRGGRYGYTF. CDR3 sequence (DNA): TGTGCCAGCAGCCCGAGGGGGGGCCGCTATGGCTACACCTTC.

V usage is TRBV3-1 (or the pseudogene TRBV3-2) and J usage is TRBJ2-2; D remains ambiguous. The CDR3 is 14 amino acids. V was trimmed by 0 bases and J by 6 bases, leaving 8 bases between them. The germline gives CDR1 LGHDT, CDR2 YNNKEL (reference sequence). CDR3 in amino acids: CASSQDWSAGELFF. For the CDR3, the DNA is TGTGCCAGCAGCCAAGATTGGTCCGCCGGGGAGCTGTTTTTT.

The DNA for the CDR3 is TGTGCCAGCAGCCGCTCGGGTAACGAGCAGTACTTC. It is translated as CASSRSGNEQYF. V and J are TRBV7-8 and TRBJ2-7; no clear D gene. Trimming took 5 bases from V and 5 from J, leaving 10 bases between them. The CDR3 contains 12 residues. Germline V gene lookup returns CDR1 SGHVS and CDR2 FQNEAQ.

The chain couples TRBV4-3 to TRBJ1-2; possible D gene TRBD1, 6 bases. Between the trimmed V and J ends, which lost 0 bases and 4 bases, there was a span of 12 bases. This CDR3 comprises 15 residues. In germline, CDR1 is LGHNA, CDR2 YSLEER. In DNA, the CDR3 is TGCGCCAGCAGCCAAGAAGGGGGGCATGGCTATGGCTACACCTTC. It is translated as CASSQEGGHGYGYTF.

This chain connects TRBV29-1 to TRBJ2-7; TRBD1 matches at 7 bases. Germline V gives CDR1 SQVTM, CDR2 ANQGSEA. Trimming at V came to 6 bases and at J to 1 base, leaving 6 bases not matched to a gene. The CDR3 is made up of 13 amino acids. For the CDR3, the DNA is TGCAGCGTCGCACAGGGGCGTTCCTACGAGCAGTACTTC. This sequence encodes CSVAQGRSYEQYF.

In DNA form, the CDR3 reads TGTGCCAGCAGCCAAGGAGGGCAAGGACAGCAAGCTTTCTTT. It specifies CASSQGGQGQQAFF. This rearrangement joins TRBV3-1 (or the pseudogene TRBV3-2) to TRBJ1-1, with a tentative D call TRBD1 (6 bases). The V and J ends lost 1 base and 9 bases respectively, with 15 bases between them. The CDR3 totals 14 residues. Germline assignment: CDR1 LGHDT and CDR2 YNNKEL (reference sequence).

The rearrangement uses TRBV3-1 (or the pseudogene TRBV3-2) and TRBJ1-3, with 11 nucleotides matching TRBD1. This CDR3 has 15 amino acids. Losses at the gene ends were 3 bases for V and 3 bases for J; bases not matched to a gene: 1. Looked up from germline, CDR1 is LGHDT and CDR2 is YNNKEL (reference sequence). The CDR3 DNA sequence: TGTGCCAGCAGCCAGGGGACAGGGGGTGGAAACACCATATATTTT. Protein sequence: CASSQGTGGGNTIYF.

In its sample, this clone ranks as medium-sized. V usage is TRBV20-1 and J usage is TRBJ1-5; D unclear. Germline CDR1 and CDR2: DFQATT and SNEGSKA (reference sequence). The CDR3 length is 15 residues. V was cut by 3 bases and J by 0 bases, with 12 bases left in between. CDR3 loop: CSASIFGYSNQPQHF. Written as DNA, the CDR3 is TGCAGTGCTAGTATTTTCGGGTATAGCAATCAGCCCCAGCATTTT.

This clone was seen once. V is TRBV29-1 and J is TRBJ2-3; TRBD1 might be the D (5 bases). The CDR3 spans 13 residues. The germline V gene encodes CDR1 SQVTM and CDR2 ANQGSEA. Between the trimmed V and J ends, which lost 3 bases and 5 bases, there was a span of 12 bases. CDR3 nucleotide sequence: TGCAGCGTTGAGCAGGGAAGTCAAGATACGCAGTATTTT. Amino acid sequence: CSVEQGSQDTQYF.

The chain has TRBV18 and TRBJ1-5, with D maybe TRBD1 (5 bases). Germline lookup yields CDR1 KGHSH and CDR2 LQKENI. Trimming removed 3 bases from V and 2 bases from J, with 11 bases in between. The CDR3 is 15 amino acids. The chain's CDR3 is CASSPTADGNQPQHF. CDR3 DNA sequence: TGTGCCAGCTCACCGACAGCTGACGGCAATCAGCCCCAGCATTTT.

The chain combines TRBV6-6 with TRBJ1-4; 8 bases are a match to TRBD1. Looked up from germline, CDR1 is MNHNY and CDR2 is SVGAGI (reference sequence). V trimming: 6 bases; J trimming: 7 bases; junction bases outside the gene matches: 13. CDR3 size: 16 residues. The CDR3 DNA reads as TGTGCCAGCAGGACAGGGGCGGGCGTTGCTTCTGAAAAACTGTTTTTT. Translation: CASRTGAGVASEKLFF.

This clone was detected once. In DNA form, the CDR3 reads TGTGCCAGCAGCTTAAGTGGGCCAGGGGGTGGCTACACCTTC. This encodes CASSLSGPGGGYTF. The rearrangement joins TRBV7-9 to TRBJ1-2, with 7 nucleotides matching TRBD1. CDR3 length: 14 residues. After removal of 2 bases from V and 7 bases from J, the junction contained 7 bases not matched to a gene. Germline CDR1 and CDR2: SEHNR and FQNEAQ (reference sequence). The full variable domain, completed using reference TRBV7-9 and TRBJ1-2, is DTGVSQNPRHKITKRGQNVTFRCDPISEHNRLYWYRQTLGQGPEFLTYFQNEAQLEKSRLLSDRFSAERPKGSFSTLEIQRTEQGDSAMYLCASSLSGPGGGYTFGSGTRLTVV.

This chain uses TRBV2 with TRBJ2-5; no reliable D call. This CDR3 contains 12 residues. Trimming removed 4 bases from V and 0 bases from J, with 3 bases in between. Germline V gene data show CDR1 as SNHLY and CDR2 as FYNNEI. CDR3 sequence (DNA): TGTGCCAGCAGTGGCCACCAAGAGACCCAGTACTTC. Protein: CASSGHQETQYF.

The V and J genes are TRBV11-2 and TRBJ2-2; a weak D match, TRBD1 (5 bases). Germline V CDR1 and CDR2: SGHAT, FQNNGV. Trimming left V 2 bases short and J 5 bases short, with 15 bases between. The CDR3 totals 16 residues. CDR3 DNA sequence: TGTGCCAGCAGCTTAAACTCAGGGTCCCGTACCGGGGAGCTGTTTTTT. As protein: CASSLNSGSRTGELFF.

The chain links TRBV20-1 to TRBJ2-5, with a weak D call TRBD2 (5 bases). CDR1 and CDR2 (germline): DFQATT, SNEGSKA (reference sequence). This CDR3 is built from 11 residues. Trimming stripped 3 bases from V and 5 bases from J, with 7 bases between. The CDR3 DNA reads TGCAGTGCTAGCAAGCGGGAGACCCAGTACTTC. Translation: CSASKRETQYF.

The sample holds one count of this clone. The CDR3, as DNA: TGTGCCAGTAGTATAGGGACAGAAGGATCACCCCTCCACTTT. It specifies CASSIGTEGSPLHF. The chain combines TRBV19 with TRBJ1-6, with D perhaps TRBD1 (6 bases). Germline V gene sequence: CDR1 LNHDA, CDR2 SQIVND (reference sequence). CDR3 size: 14 residues. V lost 1 base and J lost 10, with 11 bases in between.

The V call is TRBV18, the J call TRBJ2-7, with 9 bases lining up with TRBD1. CDR1 is KGHSH, CDR2 LQKENI, per germline. With V trimmed by 2 bases and J by 4 bases, 15 bases remained unmatched. The CDR3 sequence is 18 residues long. The CDR3 protein is CASSPTARGQGEWYEQYF. In DNA form, the CDR3 reads TGTGCCAGCTCACCAACCGCACGGGGACAGGGAGAGTGGTACGAGCAGTACTTC.

This clone showed up just once. The chain links TRBV3-1 (or the pseudogene TRBV3-2) to TRBJ1-2; D unresolved. CDR3 size: 13 residues. The V gene's germline CDR1 is LGHDT and CDR2 YNNKEL (reference sequence). V was clipped by 4 bases and J by 7 bases, with 13 bases between them. The chain's CDR3 is CASSLRRESGYTF. CDR3 nucleotide sequence: TGTGCCAGCAGCCTCAGAAGGGAATCTGGCTACACCTTC.

The genes are TRBV28 and TRBJ2-7, with 7 bases aligning to TRBD1. CDR3 size: 14 residues. Germline V lookup: CDR1 MDHEN, CDR2 SYDVKM. V lost 6 bases and J lost 4; bases outside the gene matches: 9. DNA for the CDR3: TGTGCCAGCAGCCCGGACAGGCTTATTTACGAGCAGTACTTC. This translates into CASSPDRLIYEQYF.